The clone carrying this T cell receptor (beta chain) came up many times. Per germline, CDR1 MNHNY and CDR2 SVGAGI (reference sequence). The CDR3 loop spans 18 amino acids. After removal of 4 bases from V and 6 bases from J, the junction contained 10 bases not matched to a gene. The time point here: before trial treatment. The data were taken from a study of low-dose radiotherapy and immunotherapy resistance in tumors. Whole-study context: One day before radiation and immunotherapy, intravenous cyclophosphamide 200 mg/m2 was administered, with this repeated every two weeks.

PCR amplification of the TCRs was performed with Phusion for 15 to 25 PCR cycles, and it relied on a constant-region primer together with a V-primer adapter. TCRdb called the reads again in MiXCR, with one record for every CDR3 protein. The sample comprises tens of thousands of distinct CDR3 sequences, 10% to 15% of which are singletons, and roughly 6.2% rests with the top ten. The genes are TRBV6-6 and TRBJ2-2; 14 bases agree with TRBD2. The starting material was PBMCs, obtained before treatment. The clonotype comes from a female donor with ovarian cancer. This CDR3 is CASSSTGLAGGQAGELFF. The CDR3 region has the DNA TGTGCCAGCAGTTCCACAGGACTAGCGGGGGGCCAGGCCGGGGAGCTGTTTTTT.